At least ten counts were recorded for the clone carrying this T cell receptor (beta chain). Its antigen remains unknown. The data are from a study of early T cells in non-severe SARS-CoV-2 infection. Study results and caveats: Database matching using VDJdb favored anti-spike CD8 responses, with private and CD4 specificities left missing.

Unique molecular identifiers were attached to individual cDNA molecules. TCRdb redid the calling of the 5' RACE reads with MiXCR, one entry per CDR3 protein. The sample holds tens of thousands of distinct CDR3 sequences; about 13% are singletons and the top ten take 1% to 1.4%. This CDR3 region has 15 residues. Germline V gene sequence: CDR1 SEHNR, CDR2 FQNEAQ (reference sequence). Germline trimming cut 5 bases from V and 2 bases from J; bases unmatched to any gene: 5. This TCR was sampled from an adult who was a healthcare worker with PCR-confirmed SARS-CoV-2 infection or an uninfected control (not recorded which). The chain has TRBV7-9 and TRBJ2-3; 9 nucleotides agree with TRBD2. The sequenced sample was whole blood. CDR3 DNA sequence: TGTGCCAGCAGCCAGACTAGCGGTGTCACAGATACGCAGTATTTT. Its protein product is CASSQTSGVTDTQYF.